This TCR beta chain was obtained from a study of shared clonotypes between healthy human individuals. CDR3 length: 18 residues. Per germline, CDR1 MNHEY and CDR2 SMNVEV (reference sequence). J lost 1 base, V lost 3 bases, and 12 bases had no gene match. Sequenced by immunoSEQ multiplex PCR; TCRdb stores in-frame clones only, minus some. The sample lists 2 million to 2.5 million clones, 92% seen once, with approximately 0.41% in the top ten. Concerning this clone: Its antigen is unknown.

General study results and limits: All-four-donor shared clonotypes had higher generation probabilities than non-shared clonotypes did.

Sequenced sample: naive CD4+ T cells from PBMCs. Subset denoted: CD45RA+ positively selected. This chain uses TRBV27 with TRBJ1-2; 9 bases align to TRBD1. This TCR came from a man between 18 and 29 years old in good health. Some clones in this sample may be carry-over from other donors' samples. Written as DNA, the CDR3 is TGTGCCAGCAGTTTCTCCGGGACAGGGATGCTCAGTAACTATGGCTACACCTTC. Protein: CASSFSGTGMLSNYGYTF.